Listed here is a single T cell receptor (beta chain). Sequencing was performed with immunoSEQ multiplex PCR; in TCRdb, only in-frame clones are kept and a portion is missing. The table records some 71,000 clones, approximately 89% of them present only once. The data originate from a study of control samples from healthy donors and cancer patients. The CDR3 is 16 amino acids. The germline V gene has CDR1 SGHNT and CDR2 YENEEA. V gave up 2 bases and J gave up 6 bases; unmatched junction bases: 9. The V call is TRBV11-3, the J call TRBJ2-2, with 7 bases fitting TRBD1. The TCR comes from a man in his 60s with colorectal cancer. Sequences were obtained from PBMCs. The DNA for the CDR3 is TGTGCCAGCAGCTTACCCGCGACAGGGATTCCCGGGGAGCTGTTTTTT. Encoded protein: CASSLPATGIPGELFF.